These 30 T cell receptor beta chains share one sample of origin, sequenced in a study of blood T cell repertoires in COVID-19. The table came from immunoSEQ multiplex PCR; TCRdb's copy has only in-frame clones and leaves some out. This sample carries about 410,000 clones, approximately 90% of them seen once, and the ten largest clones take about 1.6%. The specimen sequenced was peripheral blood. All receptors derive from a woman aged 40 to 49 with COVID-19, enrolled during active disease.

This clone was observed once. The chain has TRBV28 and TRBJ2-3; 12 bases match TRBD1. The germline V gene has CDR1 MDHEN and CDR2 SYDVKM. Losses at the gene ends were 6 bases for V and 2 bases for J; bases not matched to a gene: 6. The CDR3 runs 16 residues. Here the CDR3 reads CASSRDRGRDTDTQYF. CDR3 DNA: TGTGCCAGCAGCCGGGACAGGGGGCGGGACACAGATACGCAGTATTTT.

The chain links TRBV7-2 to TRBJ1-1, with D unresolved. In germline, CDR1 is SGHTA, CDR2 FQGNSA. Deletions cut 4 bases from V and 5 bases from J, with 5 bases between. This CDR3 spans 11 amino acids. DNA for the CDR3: TGTGCCAGCAGCTCGGTTACTGAAGCTTTCTTT. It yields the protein CASSSVTEAFF.

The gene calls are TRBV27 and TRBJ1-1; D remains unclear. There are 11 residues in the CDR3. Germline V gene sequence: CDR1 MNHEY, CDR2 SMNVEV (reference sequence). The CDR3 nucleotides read TGTGTCATAGGCGGGCCGGGGGAAGCTTTCTTT. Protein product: CVIGGPGEAFF.

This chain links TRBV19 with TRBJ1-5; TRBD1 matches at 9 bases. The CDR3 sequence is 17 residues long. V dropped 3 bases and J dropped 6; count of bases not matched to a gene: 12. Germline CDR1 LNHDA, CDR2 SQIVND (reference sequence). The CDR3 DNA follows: TGTGCCAGTAGTATCTTCGTCGCCCGGGACAGGGTTCAGCCCCAGCATTTT. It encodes CASSIFVARDRVQPQHF.

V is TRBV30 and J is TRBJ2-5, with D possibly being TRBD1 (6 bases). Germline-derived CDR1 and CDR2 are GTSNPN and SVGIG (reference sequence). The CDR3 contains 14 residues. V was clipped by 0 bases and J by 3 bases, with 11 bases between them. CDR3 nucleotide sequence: TGTGCCTGGAGTGTATGGGCAGGGGAAGAGACCCAGTACTTC. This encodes CAWSVWAGEETQYF.

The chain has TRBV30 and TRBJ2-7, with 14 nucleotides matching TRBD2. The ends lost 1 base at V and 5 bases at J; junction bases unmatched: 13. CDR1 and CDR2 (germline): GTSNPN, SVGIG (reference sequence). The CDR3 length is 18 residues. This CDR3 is CAWSEPRTSGRSGHEQYF. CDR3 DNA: TGTGCCTGGAGTGAACCTCGGACTAGCGGGAGGTCGGGCCACGAGCAGTACTTC.

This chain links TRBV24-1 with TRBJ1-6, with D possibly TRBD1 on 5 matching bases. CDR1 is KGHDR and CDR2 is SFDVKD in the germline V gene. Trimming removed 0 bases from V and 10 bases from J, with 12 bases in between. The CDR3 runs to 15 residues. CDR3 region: CATSDLQQGRSPLHF. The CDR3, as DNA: TGTGCCACCAGTGATTTGCAGCAGGGTCGATCACCCCTCCACTTT.

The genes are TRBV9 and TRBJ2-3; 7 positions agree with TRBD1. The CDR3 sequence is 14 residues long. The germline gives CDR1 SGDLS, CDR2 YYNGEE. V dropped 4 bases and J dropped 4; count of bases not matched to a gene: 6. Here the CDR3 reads CASSTRDSSDTQYF. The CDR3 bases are TGTGCCAGCAGCACCCGGGACAGTTCAGATACGCAGTATTTT.

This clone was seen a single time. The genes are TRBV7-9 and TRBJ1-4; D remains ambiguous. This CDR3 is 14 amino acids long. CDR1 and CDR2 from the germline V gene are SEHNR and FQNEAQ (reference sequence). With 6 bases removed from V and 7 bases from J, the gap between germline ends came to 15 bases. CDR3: CASRTRQNGEKLFF. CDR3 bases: TGTGCCAGCAGAACGAGGCAGAACGGTGAAAAACTGTTTTTT.

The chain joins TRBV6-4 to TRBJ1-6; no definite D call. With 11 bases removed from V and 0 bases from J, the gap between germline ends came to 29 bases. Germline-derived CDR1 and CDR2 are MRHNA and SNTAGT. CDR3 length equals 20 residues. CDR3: CAPGFGKAKTRSSYNSPLHF. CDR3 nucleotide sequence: TGTGCCCCCGGTTTCGGTAAGGCGAAGACGAGGAGCTCCTATAATTCACCCCTCCACTTT.

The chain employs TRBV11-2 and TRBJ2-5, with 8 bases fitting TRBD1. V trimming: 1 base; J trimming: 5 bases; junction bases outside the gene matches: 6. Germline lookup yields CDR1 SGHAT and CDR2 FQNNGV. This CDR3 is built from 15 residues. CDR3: CASSLGLQGGETQYF. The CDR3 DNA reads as TGTGCCAGCAGCTTAGGGCTACAGGGGGGTGAGACCCAGTACTTC.

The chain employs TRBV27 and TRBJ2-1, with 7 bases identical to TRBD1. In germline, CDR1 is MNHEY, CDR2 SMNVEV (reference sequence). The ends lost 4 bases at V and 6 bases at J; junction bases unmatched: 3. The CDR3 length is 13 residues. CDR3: CASSSPGGNEQFF. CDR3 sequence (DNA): TGTGCCAGCAGTTCGCCAGGGGGCAATGAGCAGTTCTTC.

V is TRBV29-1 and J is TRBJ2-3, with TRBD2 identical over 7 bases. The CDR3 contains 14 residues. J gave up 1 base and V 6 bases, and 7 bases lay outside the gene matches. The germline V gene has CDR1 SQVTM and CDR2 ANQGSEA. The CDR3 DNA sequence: TGCAGCGTAGCCGGGACTATAGGCACAGATACGCAGTATTTT. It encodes CSVAGTIGTDTQYF.

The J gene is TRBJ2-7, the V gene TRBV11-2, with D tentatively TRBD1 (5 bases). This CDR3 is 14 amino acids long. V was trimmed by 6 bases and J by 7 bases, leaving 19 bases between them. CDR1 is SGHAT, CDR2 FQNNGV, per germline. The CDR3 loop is CASRILGWGREQYF. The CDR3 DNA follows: TGTGCCAGCAGAATCTTAGGATGGGGCAGAGAGCAGTACTTC.

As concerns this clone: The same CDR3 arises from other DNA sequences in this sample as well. The CDR3 is CASSLRGGSGNTIYF. CDR3 sequence (DNA): TGTGCCAGCAGTTTGCGGGGGGGATCTGGAAACACCATATATTTT. The chain recombines TRBV28 with TRBJ1-3; possible D gene TRBD1, 5 bases. Germline loops: CDR1 MDHEN, CDR2 SYDVKM. Trimming cost V 3 bases and J 1 base, with 10 bases left between them. The CDR3 is 15 amino acids.

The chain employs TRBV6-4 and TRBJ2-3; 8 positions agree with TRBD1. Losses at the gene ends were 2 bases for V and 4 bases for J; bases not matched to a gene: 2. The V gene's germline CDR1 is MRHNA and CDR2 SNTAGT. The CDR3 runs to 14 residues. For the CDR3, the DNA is TGTGCCAGCAGTGACGGACAGGGCTCAGATACGCAGTATTTT. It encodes CASSDGQGSDTQYF.

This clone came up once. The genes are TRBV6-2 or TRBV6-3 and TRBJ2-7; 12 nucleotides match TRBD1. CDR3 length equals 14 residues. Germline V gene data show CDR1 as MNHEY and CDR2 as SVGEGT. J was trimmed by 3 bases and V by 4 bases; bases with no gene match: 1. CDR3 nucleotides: TGTGCCAGCAGTTGGGACAGGGGGCACTACGAGCAGTACTTC. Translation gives CASSWDRGHYEQYF.

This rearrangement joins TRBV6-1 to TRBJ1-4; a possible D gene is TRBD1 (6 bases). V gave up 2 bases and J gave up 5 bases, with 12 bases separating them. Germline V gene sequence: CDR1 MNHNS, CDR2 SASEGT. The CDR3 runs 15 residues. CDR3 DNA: TGTGCCAGCAGTGAAAGAACAGGGATGAATGAAAAACTGTTTTTT. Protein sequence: CASSERTGMNEKLFF.

CDR3 in amino acids: CASSRSTYEQYF. In DNA form, the CDR3 reads TGTGCCAGCAGTCGGAGCACGTACGAGCAGTACTTC. This rearrangement joins TRBV6-2 or TRBV6-3 to TRBJ2-7; D is undetermined. The V and J ends lost 5 bases and 4 bases respectively, with 9 bases between them. Germline V gene sequence: CDR1 MNHEY, CDR2 SVGEGT. The CDR3 consists of 12 residues.

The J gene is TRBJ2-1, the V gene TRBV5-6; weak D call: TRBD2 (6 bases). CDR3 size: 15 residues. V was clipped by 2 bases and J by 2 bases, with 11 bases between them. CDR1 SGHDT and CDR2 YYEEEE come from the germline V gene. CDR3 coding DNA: TGTGCCAGCAGCTTCAGGTCTAGCGCCTACAATGAGCAGTTCTTC. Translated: CASSFRSSAYNEQFF.

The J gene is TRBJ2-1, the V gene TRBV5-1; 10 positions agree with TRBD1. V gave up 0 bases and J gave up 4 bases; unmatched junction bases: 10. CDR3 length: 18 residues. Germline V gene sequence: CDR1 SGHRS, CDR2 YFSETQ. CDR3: CASSLGDRGPLGYNEQFF. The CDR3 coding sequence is TGCGCCAGCAGCTTGGGAGACAGGGGGCCCCTCGGATACAATGAGCAGTTCTTC.

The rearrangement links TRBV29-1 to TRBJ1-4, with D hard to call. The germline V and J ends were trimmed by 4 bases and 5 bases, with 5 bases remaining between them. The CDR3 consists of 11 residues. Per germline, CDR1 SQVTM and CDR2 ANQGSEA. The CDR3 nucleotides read TGCAGCGTTGGGGCAAATGAAAAACTGTTTTTT. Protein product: CSVGANEKLFF.

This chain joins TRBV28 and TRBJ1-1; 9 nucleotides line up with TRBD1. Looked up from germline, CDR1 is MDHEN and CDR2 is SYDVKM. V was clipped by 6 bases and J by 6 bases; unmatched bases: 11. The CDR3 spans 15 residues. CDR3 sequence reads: CASRPPGQGLAEAFF. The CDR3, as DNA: TGTGCCAGCAGGCCCCCGGGACAGGGTTTAGCTGAAGCTTTCTTT.

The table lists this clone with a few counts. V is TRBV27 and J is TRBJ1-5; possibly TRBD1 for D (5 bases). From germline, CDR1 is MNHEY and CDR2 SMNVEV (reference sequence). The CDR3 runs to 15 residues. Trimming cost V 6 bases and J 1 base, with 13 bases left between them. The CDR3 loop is CASRFTGESNQPQHF. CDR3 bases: TGTGCCAGCAGATTTACAGGAGAAAGCAATCAGCCCCAGCATTTT.

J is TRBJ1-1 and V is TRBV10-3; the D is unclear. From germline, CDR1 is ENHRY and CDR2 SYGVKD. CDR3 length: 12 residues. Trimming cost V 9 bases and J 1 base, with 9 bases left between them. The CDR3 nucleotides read TGTGCCATGTCGGGAGGGAACACTGAAGCTTTCTTT. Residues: CAMSGGNTEAFF.

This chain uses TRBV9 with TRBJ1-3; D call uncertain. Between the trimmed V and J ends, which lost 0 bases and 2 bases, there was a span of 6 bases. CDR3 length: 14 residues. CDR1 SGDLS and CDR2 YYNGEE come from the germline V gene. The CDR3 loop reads CASSVGGAGNTIYF. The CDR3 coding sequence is TGTGCCAGCAGCGTAGGAGGAGCTGGAAACACCATATATTTT.

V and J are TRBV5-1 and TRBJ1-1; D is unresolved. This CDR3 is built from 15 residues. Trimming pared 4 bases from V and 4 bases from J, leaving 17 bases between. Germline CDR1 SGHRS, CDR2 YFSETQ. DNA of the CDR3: TGCGCCAGCAGCCTATACACAGAACTTTCCACTGAAGCTTTCTTT. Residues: CASSLYTELSTEAFF.

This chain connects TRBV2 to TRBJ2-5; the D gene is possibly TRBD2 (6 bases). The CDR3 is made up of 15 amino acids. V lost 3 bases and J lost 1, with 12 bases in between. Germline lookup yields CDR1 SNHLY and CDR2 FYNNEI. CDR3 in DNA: TGTGCCAGCAGTGATATCCGGGACTTCCAAGAGACCCAGTACTTC. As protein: CASSDIRDFQETQYF. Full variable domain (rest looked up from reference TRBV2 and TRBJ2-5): EPEVTQTPSHQVTQMGQEVILRCVPISNHLYFYWYRQILGQKVEFLVSFYNNEISEKSEIFDDQFSVERPDGSNFTLKIRSTKLEDSAMYFCASSDIRDFQETQYFGPGTRLLVL.

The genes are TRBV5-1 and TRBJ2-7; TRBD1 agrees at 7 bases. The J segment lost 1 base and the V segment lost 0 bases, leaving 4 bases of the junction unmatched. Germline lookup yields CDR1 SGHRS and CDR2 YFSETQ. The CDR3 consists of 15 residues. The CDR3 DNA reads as TGCGCCAGCAGCTTGGATCCAGGGGGATCCTACGAGCAGTACTTC. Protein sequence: CASSLDPGGSYEQYF. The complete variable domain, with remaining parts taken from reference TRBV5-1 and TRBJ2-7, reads KAGVTQTPRYLIKTRGQQVTLSCSPISGHRSVSWYQQTPGQGLQFLFEYFSETQRNKGNFPGRFSGRQFSNSRSEMNVSTLELGDSALYLCASSLDPGGSYEQYFGPGTRLTVT.

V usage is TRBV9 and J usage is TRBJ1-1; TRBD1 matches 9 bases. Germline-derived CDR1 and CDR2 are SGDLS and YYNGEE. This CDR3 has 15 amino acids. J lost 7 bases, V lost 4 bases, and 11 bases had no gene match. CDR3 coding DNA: TGTGCCAGCAGCACCCGGGGACAGGGAAGCGGTGAAGCTTTCTTT. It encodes CASSTRGQGSGEAFF.